The sequence of this T cell receptor (beta chain) was determined in a study of metastatic and nonmetastatic thyroid tumors. Study information: Both malignant and benign thyroid patients supplied peripheral blood and tumor or nodule tissue samples, across which the repertoires of these patients were then compared.

Patients underwent thyroid surgery, and none had received any treatment before it. This CDR3 has 14 amino acids. V gave up 6 bases and J gave up 5 bases, with 17 bases separating them. The germline V gene has CDR1 SGHRS and CDR2 YFSETQ. Using MiXCR, TCRdb reanalyzed the PCR reads. Of about 37,000 clones listed, roughly 14% were seen once; the top ten hold 9.5%. Many counts were recorded for this clone. Sequencing used blood. The chain uses TRBV5-1 and TRBJ1-1; D is perhaps TRBD1 (5 bases). This clonotype originated in a female donor with papillary thyroid cancer or a benign thyroid nodule (not recorded which). Some clones in this sample may be carry-over from other donors' samples. This CDR3 is CASNTQGSGTEAFF. CDR3 sequence (DNA): TGCGCCAGCAATACGCAGGGAAGTGGTACTGAAGCTTTCTTT.